This T cell receptor (beta chain) emerged from a study of blood T cell repertoires in COVID-19 (dated by TCRdb to 2018 to 2021). A note on the overall study: Collaborator samples came from the United States, Italy and Spain and covered acute and convalescent phases of COVID-19. The prospective study material was composed of cDNA or gDNA derived from T cells, B-cell-depleted T cells, or PBMCs. Where available, HLA class I and class II types were taken from metadata supplied by the sample provider and were not determined by assay-based typing. Samples came from the ongoing ImmuneRACE study (first 160 participants) plus 1,254 subjects from 6 global collaborators. The repertoires were made available in a free public database intended to serve as a resource for research on the immune response to SARS-CoV-2. A de-identified subject ID, COVID-19 status, age in years and sex were almost always included in the sample metadata. The dataset comprised deeply sampled blood TCRbeta repertoires from subjects exposed to, actively infected with, or recovered from COVID-19.

Notes on this clone: It has no known antigen specificity. Per-base quality was not reported, and no clone a single base away is much larger than it.

Collaborating institutions collected whole blood in K2EDTA tubes following their own protocols. For TCRbeta analysis, collaborators shipped samples as frozen whole blood, isolated PBMCs, or DNA extracted from either of those sample types. The immunoSEQ Assay, a bias-controlled multiplex PCR, was used to amplify TCRbeta CDR3 regions from genomic DNA. The paper's processing steps were these. The number of nucleated cells in each sample was estimated from the amplification of reference gene primers within the assay. Sequence reads were collapsed and filtered to measure the absolute abundance of every unique TCRbeta CDR3 rearrangement. For each sample, productive Simpson clonality was calculated by taking the square root of Simpson's diversity index across productive rearrangements. In TCRdb, the immuneACCESS table is reduced to in-frame sequences with V and J assigned. These tables do not hold every clone; where another copy was compared, an unresolved V gene accounts for under half, and the others remain unexplained. V and J calls and clone size come straight from that table; D and trimming were deduced from the DNA. The sample table records about 260,000 clones; 65% to 90% of these occur just once. About 14% of the sample lies in the top ten.

The paper as a whole reports these results and caveats: The quantity of clinical and demographic metadata differed by source and by participant and was supplied without curation.

The CDR3 numbers 19 residues from cysteine through phenylalanine. Solely the CDR3 DNA is kept, with 57 bases framed from the first base. CDR1 LNHNV and CDR2 YYDKDF are derived from the germline V gene (reference sequence). Trimming takes 3 bases from V and 8 bases from J, and the germline ends sit 29 bases apart. This clonotype was sampled from a human donor in a cohort sampled during active COVID-19. The rearrangement joined TRBV15 to TRBJ2-1; the D gene is perhaps TRBD2, from 6 matching bases. The specimen was peripheral blood. The CDR3 region has the sequence CATSSSISALWDLKYEQFF. The DNA reads as follows: TGTGCCACCAGCAGTTCTATTAGCGCTTTGTGGGACTTAAAATATGAGCAGTTCTTC.